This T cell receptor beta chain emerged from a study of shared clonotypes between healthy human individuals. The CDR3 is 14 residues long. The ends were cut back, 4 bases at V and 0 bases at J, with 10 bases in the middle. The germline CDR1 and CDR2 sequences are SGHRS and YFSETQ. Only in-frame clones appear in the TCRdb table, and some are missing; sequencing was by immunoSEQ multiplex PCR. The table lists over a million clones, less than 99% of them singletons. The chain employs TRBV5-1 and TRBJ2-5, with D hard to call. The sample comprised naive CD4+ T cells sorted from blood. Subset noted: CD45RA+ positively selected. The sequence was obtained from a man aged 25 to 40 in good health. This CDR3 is CASSPLLNQETQYF. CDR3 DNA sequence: TGCGCCAGCAGCCCACTCCTGAACCAAGAGACCCAGTACTTC.